The 25 T cell receptor beta chains below come from one sample, sequenced in a study of blood T cell repertoires in COVID-19. Measured with immunoSEQ multiplex PCR; TCRdb has only the in-frame clones, and not every one. The repertoire holds roughly 70,000 clones, more than 75% seen once, with about a sixth in the top ten. The sample comprised peripheral blood. These receptors were collected from a human donor in a cohort sampled during active COVID-19.

This clone showed up just a few times. The chain recombines TRBV6-5 with TRBJ1-1; 8 bases are a match to TRBD1. Germline V gene lookup returns CDR1 MNHEY and CDR2 SVGAGI. V lost 8 bases and J lost 5; bases outside the gene matches: 13. There are 15 residues in the CDR3. The CDR3 nucleotides read TGTGCCAGCCGACCCCTCCAGGGGGCGTCGACTGAAGCTTTCTTT. Translating it yields CASRPLQGASTEAFF.

This rearrangement joins TRBV10-3 to TRBJ2-3, with 9 bases fitting TRBD1. The germline V gene has CDR1 ENHRY and CDR2 SYGVKD. The CDR3 spans 15 residues. The junction had 6 bases not matched to a gene; V was cut back by 8 bases and J by 0 bases. This CDR3 reads CAIAPGQGSTDTQYF. In nucleotides, the CDR3 is TGTGCCATCGCTCCGGGACAGGGTAGCACAGATACGCAGTATTTT.

The chain links TRBV25-1 to TRBJ2-1, with 7 bases identical to TRBD2. The trim removed 3 bases at V and 2 bases at J, leaving 1 base unmatched. CDR3 size: 14 residues. CDR1 and CDR2 (germline): MGHDK, SYGVNS. The DNA for the CDR3 is TGTGCCAGCAGTGAGCGGGAGCCCTACAATGAGCAGTTCTTC. This sequence encodes CASSEREPYNEQFF.

The CDR3 DNA reads as TGCAGCGTTGGTGCCAGGACAGGGTGGACAGATACGCAGTATTTT. Its protein product is CSVGARTGWTDTQYF. The chain employs TRBV29-1 and TRBJ2-3; TRBD1 matches 8 bases. V was pared by 4 bases and J by 3 bases, with 9 bases of the junction left unmatched. Germline CDR1 reads SQVTM; CDR2 reads ANQGSEA. CDR3 length: 15 residues.

The V and J genes are TRBV9 and TRBJ2-1; 8 positions match TRBD1. Trimming took 5 bases from V and 4 from J; bases not matched to a gene: 8. CDR3 length: 15 amino acids. CDR1 is SGDLS, CDR2 YYNGEE, per germline. CDR3 residues: CASSSGTGPYNEQFF. CDR3 DNA: TGTGCCAGCAGTTCCGGGACAGGACCATACAATGAGCAGTTCTTC.

This rearrangement joins TRBV5-5 to TRBJ2-7, with 7 positions matching TRBD1. Germline V gives CDR1 SGHKS, CDR2 YYEKEE (reference sequence). The ends lost 3 bases at V and 4 bases at J; junction bases unmatched: 13. The CDR3 sequence is 16 residues long. As DNA, the CDR3 is TGTGCCAGCAGCTCGACAGGGAGTGTAGAGTTGTACGAGCAGTACTTC. Translating it yields CASSSTGSVELYEQYF.

The chain uses TRBV5-1 and TRBJ1-1, with a possible D match to TRBD1 (5 bases). Germline V CDR1 and CDR2: SGHRS, YFSETQ. V was clipped by 4 bases and J by 4 bases, with 14 bases between them. The CDR3 runs 14 residues. This chain's CDR3 is CASSPGQGATEAFF. CDR3 nucleotide sequence: TGCGCCAGCAGCCCCGGGCAGGGTGCCACTGAAGCTTTCTTT.

The chain's CDR3 is CASSLGGLGGLEQFF. The CDR3 bases are TGTGCCAGCAGCCTCGGTGGGCTAGGCGGGCTGGAGCAGTTCTTC. The chain is built from TRBV3-1 (or the pseudogene TRBV3-2) and TRBJ2-1, with D maybe TRBD2 (5 bases). The germline V gene encodes CDR1 LGHDT and CDR2 YNNKEL (reference sequence). The ends were cut back, 4 bases at V and 10 bases at J, with 20 bases in the middle. This CDR3 is 15 amino acids long.

This chain connects TRBV9 to TRBJ1-4, with D unresolved. Trimming pared 3 bases from V and 6 bases from J, leaving 15 bases between. Germline CDR1 SGDLS, CDR2 YYNGEE. The length of the CDR3 is 15 residues. CDR3 nucleotides: TGTGCCAGCAGCGCTACCGGGATACCATATGAAAAACTGTTTTTT. Amino acids: CASSATGIPYEKLFF. Using reference TRBV9 and TRBJ1-4 for the parts outside the CDR3, the full variable domain is DSGVTQTPKHLITATGQRVTLRCSPRSGDLSVYWYQQSLDQGLQFLIQYYNGEERAKGNILERFSAQQFPDLHSELNLSSLELGDSALYFCASSATGIPYEKLFFGSGTQLSVL.

This clone was recorded only once. The V gene is TRBV5-1, the J gene TRBJ1-1; 8 bases agree with TRBD1. This CDR3 is 13 amino acids long. Losses at the gene ends were 4 bases for V and 3 bases for J; bases not matched to a gene: 2. Germline CDR1 and CDR2: SGHRS and YFSETQ. The DNA for the CDR3 is TGCGCCAGCAGCCTGGACAGGGACACTGAAGCTTTCTTT. Its protein product is CASSLDRDTEAFF.

The chain uses TRBV19 and TRBJ1-1; tentatively, D is TRBD1 (5 bases). The length of the CDR3 is 14 residues. V was pared by 3 bases and J by 0 bases, with 8 bases between. CDR1 LNHDA and CDR2 SQIVND come from the germline V gene (reference sequence). CDR3 nucleotides: TGTGCCAGTAGTATGGGGGAGGTGAACACTGAAGCTTTCTTT. Protein product: CASSMGEVNTEAFF.

The gene calls are TRBV5-8 and TRBJ1-4; a possible D gene is TRBD1 (5 bases). V was clipped by 2 bases and J by 0 bases, with 8 bases between them. The germline V gene encodes CDR1 SGHTS and CDR2 YDEGEE. The CDR3 consists of 15 residues. In DNA form, the CDR3 reads TGTGCCAGCAGCTTACAGGTTGCAACTAATGAAAAACTGTTTTTT. It encodes CASSLQVATNEKLFF.

The chain employs TRBV28 and TRBJ1-5; 10 positions agree with TRBD1. The J segment lost 2 bases and the V segment lost 5 bases, leaving 15 bases of the junction unmatched. Germline CDR1 is MDHEN and CDR2 is SYDVKM. The CDR3 runs to 19 residues. This CDR3 reads CASSLHPGQGRGGNQPQHF. The CDR3, as DNA: TGTGCCAGCAGTCTCCACCCGGGACAGGGGCGTGGGGGCAATCAGCCCCAGCATTTT.

This clone was recorded only once. The chain couples TRBV6-5 to TRBJ1-2, with 7 nucleotides matching TRBD1. Trimming removed 6 bases from V and 5 bases from J; junction bases left unmatched: 6. Germline-derived CDR1 and CDR2 are MNHEY and SVGAGI. This CDR3 has 13 amino acids. CDR3 sequence (DNA): TGTGCCAGCAGGGCTCAACAGGGGTATGGCTACACCTTC. It specifies CASRAQQGYGYTF.

The chain joins TRBV4-1 to TRBJ2-2, with D hard to call. This CDR3 is 14 amino acids long. CDR1 and CDR2 (germline): MGHRA, YSYEKL. V dropped 1 base and J dropped 5 bases, with 8 bases sitting between them. The CDR3 region has the DNA TGCGCCAGCAGCCAAGCACCAGTTACCGGGGAGCTGTTTTTT. Amino acids: CASSQAPVTGELFF.

The rearrangement links TRBV15 to TRBJ1-4, with a possible D match to TRBD1 (6 bases). CDR1 LNHNV and CDR2 YYDKDF come from the germline V gene (reference sequence). V was trimmed by 0 bases and J by 2 bases, leaving 10 bases between them. The CDR3 covers 16 residues. The CDR3 region is CATSRDTGSTNEKLFF. Written as DNA, the CDR3 is TGTGCCACCAGCAGAGATACAGGGTCCACTAATGAAAAACTGTTTTTT.

This chain connects TRBV5-6 to TRBJ2-7, with 8 bases matching TRBD2. V was pared by 2 bases and J by 2 bases, with 3 bases of the junction left unmatched. The CDR3 has 14 residues. Germline values: CDR1 SGHDT, CDR2 YYEEEE. The CDR3 reads CASSLIAGTYEQYF. CDR3 DNA sequence: TGTGCCAGCAGCTTAATAGCGGGAACCTACGAGCAGTACTTC.

The chain recombines TRBV3-1 (or the pseudogene TRBV3-2) with TRBJ1-4; the D gene is possibly TRBD1 (6 bases). The CDR3 length is 14 residues. V lost 3 bases and J 5 bases, leaving 10 bases between the germline ends. Germline CDR1 LGHDT, CDR2 YNNKEL (reference sequence). CDR3 region: CASSQRTVNEKLFF. The CDR3 DNA sequence: TGTGCCAGCAGCCAGCGGACAGTCAATGAAAAACTGTTTTTT.

The chain uses TRBV18 and TRBJ1-1; 7 bases are shared with TRBD1. The trim removed 3 bases at V and 5 bases at J, leaving 9 bases unmatched. Germline CDR1 is KGHSH and CDR2 is LQKENI. This CDR3 is built from 15 residues. The CDR3: CASSPGQIPGTEAFF. DNA for the CDR3: TGTGCCAGCTCACCGGGACAGATTCCAGGGACTGAAGCTTTCTTT.

This chain connects TRBV2 to TRBJ1-6; 8 bases are shared with TRBD1. V shed 6 bases and J 5 bases; nucleotides not matched to a gene: 6. This CDR3 region has 15 residues. Germline CDR1 and CDR2: SNHLY and FYNNEI. In DNA, the CDR3 is TGTGCCAGCAGGTCGGGACAGGCCGATAATTCACCCCTCCACTTT. Its protein product is CASRSGQADNSPLHF.

This clone has just a few counts. This chain joins TRBV19 and TRBJ2-1; 12 bases agree with TRBD2. V gave up 4 bases and J gave up 1 base; unmatched junction bases: 5. CDR3 length: 17 residues. The germline CDR1 and CDR2 sequences are LNHDA and SQIVND (reference sequence). CDR3 sequence: CASSKGLAGRSYNEQFF. Here the CDR3 DNA reads TGTGCCAGTAGTAAGGGACTAGCGGGCAGGTCCTACAATGAGCAGTTCTTC. Looking up the rest from reference TRBV19 and TRBJ2-1 gives the full variable domain: DGGITQSPKYLFRKEGQNVTLSCEQNLNHDAMYWYRQDPGQGLRLIYYSQIVNDFQKGDIAEGYSVSREKKESFPLTVTSAQKNPTAFYLCASSKGLAGRSYNEQFFGPGTRLTVL.

The chain recombines TRBV11-2 with TRBJ2-7; 15 nucleotides line up with TRBD2. This CDR3 is 16 amino acids long. Losses at the gene ends were 3 bases for V and 4 bases for J; bases not matched to a gene: 4. In germline, CDR1 is SGHAT, CDR2 FQNNGV. CDR3 DNA sequence: TGTGCCAGCAGCTTGGGACTAGCGGGAGGTCATTACGAGCAGTACTTC. This codes for CASSLGLAGGHYEQYF.

This clone was seen a single time. V and J are TRBV28 and TRBJ1-2, with D perhaps TRBD1 (6 bases). Trimming took 6 bases from V and 6 from J, leaving 17 bases between them. Germline values: CDR1 MDHEN, CDR2 SYDVKM. This CDR3 contains 14 residues. This CDR3 is CASSVQGEGNGYTF. The CDR3 DNA is TGTGCCAGCAGCGTACAGGGTGAGGGAAATGGCTACACCTTC.

The CDR3 DNA reads as TGTGCCAGCAGGCCCTCTTGGACAGGGGTCCACGAGCAGTACTTC. This codes for CASRPSWTGVHEQYF. This rearrangement joins TRBV6-5 to TRBJ2-7; 9 bases fit TRBD1. The CDR3 consists of 15 residues. The V and J ends lost 6 bases and 5 bases, in that order; junction bases with no gene match: 11. From germline, CDR1 is MNHEY and CDR2 SVGAGI.

This sequence joins TRBV21-1 and TRBJ2-6; no check of the table's D call, TRBD1, against the DNA was made. TRBV21-1 is a pseudogene. The CDR3 is 19 residues long. The chain's CDR3 is CASSSFGTGGPSGANVLTF. The DNA for the CDR3 is TGTGCCAGCAGCAGCTTCGGGACAGGGGGCCCCTCTGGGGCCAACGTCCTGACTTTC.